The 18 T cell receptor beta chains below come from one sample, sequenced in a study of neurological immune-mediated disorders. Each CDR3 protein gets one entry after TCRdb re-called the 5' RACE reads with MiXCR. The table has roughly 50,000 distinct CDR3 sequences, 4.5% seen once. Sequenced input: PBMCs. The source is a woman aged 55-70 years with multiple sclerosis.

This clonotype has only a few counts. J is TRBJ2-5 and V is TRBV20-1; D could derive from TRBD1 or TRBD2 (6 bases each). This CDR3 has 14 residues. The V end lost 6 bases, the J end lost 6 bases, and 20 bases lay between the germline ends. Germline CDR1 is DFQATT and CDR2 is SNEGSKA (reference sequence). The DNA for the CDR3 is TGCAGTGCCGCTAGGGGGGCTGAAGGGAAGACCCAGTACTTC. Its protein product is CSAARGAEGKTQYF.

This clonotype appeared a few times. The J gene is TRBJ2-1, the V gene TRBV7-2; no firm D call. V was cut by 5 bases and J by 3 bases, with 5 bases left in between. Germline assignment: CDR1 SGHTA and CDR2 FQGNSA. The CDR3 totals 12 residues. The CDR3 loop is CASSRFYNEQFF. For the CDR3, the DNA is TGTGCCAGCAGCCGATTCTACAATGAGCAGTTCTTC.

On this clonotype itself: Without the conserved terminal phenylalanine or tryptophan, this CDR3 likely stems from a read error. The CDR3 loop is CASSRGGVADTQYC. DNA for the CDR3: TGTGCCAGCAGTAGAGGGGGCGTAGCAGATACGCAGTATTGT. The gene calls are TRBV12-3 or TRBV12-4 and TRBJ2-3; 7 nucleotides agree with TRBD1. Germline trimming cut 5 bases from V and 4 bases from J; bases unmatched to any gene: 6. The CDR3 runs 14 residues.

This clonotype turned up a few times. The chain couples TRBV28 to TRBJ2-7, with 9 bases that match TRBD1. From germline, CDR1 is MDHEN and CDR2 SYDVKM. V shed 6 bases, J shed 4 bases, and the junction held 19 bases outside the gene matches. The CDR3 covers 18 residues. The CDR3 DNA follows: TGTGCCAGCAGGCCCACCGGGACAGGGAATCGGGAACTGTACGAGCAGTACTTC. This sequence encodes CASRPTGTGNRELYEQYF.

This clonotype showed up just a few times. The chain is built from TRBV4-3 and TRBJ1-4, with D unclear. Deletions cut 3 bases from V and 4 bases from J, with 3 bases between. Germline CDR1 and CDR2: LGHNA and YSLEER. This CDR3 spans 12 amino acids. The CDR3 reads CASSQGNEKLFF. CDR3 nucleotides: TGCGCCAGCAGCCAGGGTAATGAAAAACTGTTTTTT.

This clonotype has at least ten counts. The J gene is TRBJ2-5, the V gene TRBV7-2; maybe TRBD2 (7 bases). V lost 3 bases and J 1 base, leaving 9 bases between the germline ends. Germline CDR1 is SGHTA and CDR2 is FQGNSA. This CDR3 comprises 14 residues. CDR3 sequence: CASSLGGLQETQYF. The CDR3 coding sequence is TGTGCCAGCAGCTTGGGGGGGCTCCAAGAGACCCAGTACTTC. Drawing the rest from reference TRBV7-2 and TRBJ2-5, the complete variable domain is GAGVSQSPSNKVTEKGKDVELRCDPISGHTALYWYRQSLGQGLEFLIYFQGNSAPDKSGLPSDRFSAERTGGSVSTLTIQRTQQEDSAVYLCASSLGGLQETQYFGPGTRLLVL.

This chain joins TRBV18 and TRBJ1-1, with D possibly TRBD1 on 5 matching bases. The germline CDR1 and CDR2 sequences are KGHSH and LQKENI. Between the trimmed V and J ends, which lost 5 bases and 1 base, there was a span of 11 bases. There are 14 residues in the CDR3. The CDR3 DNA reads TGTGCCAGCTCAGTCGGGGGATCGAACACTGAAGCTTTCTTT. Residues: CASSVGGSNTEAFF.

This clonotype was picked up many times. The CDR3 is CASSSLTGGHSPLHF. The DNA of the CDR3 is TGTGCCAGCAGTTCGCTGACAGGGGGACATTCACCCCTCCACTTT. The V call is TRBV27, the J call TRBJ1-6, with 9 positions matching TRBD1. The CDR3 loop spans 15 amino acids. CDR1 MNHEY and CDR2 SMNVEV come from the germline V gene (reference sequence). Trimming cost V 4 bases and J 8 bases; bases outside gene matches: 6.

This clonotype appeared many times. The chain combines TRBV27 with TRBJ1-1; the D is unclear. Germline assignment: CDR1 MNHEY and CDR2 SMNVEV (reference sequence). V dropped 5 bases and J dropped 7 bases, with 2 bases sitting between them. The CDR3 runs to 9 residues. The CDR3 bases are TGTGCCAGCAGTCGTGAAGCTTTCTTT. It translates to CASSREAFF.

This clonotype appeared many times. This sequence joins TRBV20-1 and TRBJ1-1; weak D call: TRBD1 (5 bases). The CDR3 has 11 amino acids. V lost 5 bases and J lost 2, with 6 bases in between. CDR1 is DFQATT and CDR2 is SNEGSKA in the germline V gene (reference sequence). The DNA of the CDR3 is TGCAGTGCTCGGGACAACACTGAAGCTTTCTTT. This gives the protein CSARDNTEAFF.

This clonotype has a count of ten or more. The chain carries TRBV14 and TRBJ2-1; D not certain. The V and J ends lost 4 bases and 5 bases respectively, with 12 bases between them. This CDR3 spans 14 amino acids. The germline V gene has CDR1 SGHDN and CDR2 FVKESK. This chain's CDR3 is CASSPTSLNNEQFF. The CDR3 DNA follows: TGTGCCAGCAGCCCAACCTCTCTAAACAATGAGCAGTTCTTC.

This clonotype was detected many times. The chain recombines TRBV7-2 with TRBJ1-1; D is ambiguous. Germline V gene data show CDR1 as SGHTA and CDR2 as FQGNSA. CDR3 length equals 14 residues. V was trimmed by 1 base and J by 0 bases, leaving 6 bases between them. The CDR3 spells CASSLEILNTEAFF. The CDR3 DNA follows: TGTGCCAGCAGCTTAGAAATCCTGAACACTGAAGCTTTCTTT.

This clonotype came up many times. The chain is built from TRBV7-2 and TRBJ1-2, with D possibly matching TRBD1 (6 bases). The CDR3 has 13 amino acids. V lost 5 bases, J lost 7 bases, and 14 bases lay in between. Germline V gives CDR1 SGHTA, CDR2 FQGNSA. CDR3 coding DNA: TGTGCCAGCAGCCTGGGACACCTCATTGGCTACACCTTC. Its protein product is CASSLGHLIGYTF.

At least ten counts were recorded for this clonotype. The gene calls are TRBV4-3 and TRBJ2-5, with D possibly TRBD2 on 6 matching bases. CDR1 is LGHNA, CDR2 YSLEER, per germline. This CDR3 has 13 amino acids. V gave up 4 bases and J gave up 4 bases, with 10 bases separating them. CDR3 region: CASSRGTGETQYF. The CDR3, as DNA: TGCGCCAGCAGCCGCGGGACTGGAGAGACCCAGTACTTC.

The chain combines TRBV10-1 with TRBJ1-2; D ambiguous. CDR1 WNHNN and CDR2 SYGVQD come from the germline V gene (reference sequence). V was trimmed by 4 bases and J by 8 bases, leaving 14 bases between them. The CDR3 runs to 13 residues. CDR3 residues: CASSVDRVFGYTF. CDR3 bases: TGCGCCAGCAGTGTTGATAGGGTCTTCGGCTACACCTTC.

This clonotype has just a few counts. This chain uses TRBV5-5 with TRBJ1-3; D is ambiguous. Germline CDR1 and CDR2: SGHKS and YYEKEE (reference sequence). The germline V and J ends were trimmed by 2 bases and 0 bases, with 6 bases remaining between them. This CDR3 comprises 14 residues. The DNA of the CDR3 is TGTGCCAGCAGCTTACGGATCTCTGGAAACACCATATATTTT. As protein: CASSLRISGNTIYF.

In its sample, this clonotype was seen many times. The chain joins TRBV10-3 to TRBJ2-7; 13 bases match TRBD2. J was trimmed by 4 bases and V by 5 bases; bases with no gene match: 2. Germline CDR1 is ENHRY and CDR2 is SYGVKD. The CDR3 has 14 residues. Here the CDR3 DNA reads TGTGCCATCAGTCGGACTAGCGGGGGTTACGAGCAGTACTTC. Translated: CAISRTSGGYEQYF.

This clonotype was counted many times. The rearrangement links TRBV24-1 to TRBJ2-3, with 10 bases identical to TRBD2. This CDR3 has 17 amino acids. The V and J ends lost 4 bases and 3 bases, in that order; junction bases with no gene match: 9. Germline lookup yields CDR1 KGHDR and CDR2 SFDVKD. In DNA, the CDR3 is TGTGCCACCAGTGACCGCCCTAGCGGGAGAACAACAGATACGCAGTATTTT. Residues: CATSDRPSGRTTDTQYF.